This note documents a single T cell receptor beta chain sequence. Germline V CDR1 and CDR2: MNHEY, SMNVEV (reference sequence). The CDR3 loop spans 16 amino acids. Trimming at V came to 7 bases and at J to 6 bases, leaving 12 bases not matched to a gene. The sample is drawn from a study of blood T cell repertoires in COVID-19. The overall study: Collection of acute and convalescent COVID-19 samples took place in the United States, Italy and Spain. From T cells, B-cell-depleted T cells, or PBMCs came the material, which was cDNA or gDNA.

Under the authors' procedure: How many nucleated cells were present was estimated from reference gene primer amplification. Data came from immunoSEQ multiplex PCR; TCRdb stores just in-frame clones and leaves some out. D and trimming come from the DNA, and the V and J calls and clone size come from that table. The sample shows roughly 79,000 clones, about 85% of them seen only once. The rearrangement uses TRBV27 and TRBJ1-6; 7 bases fit TRBD1. The receptor comes from a man between 60 and 75 years old with active or convalescent COVID-19. Sequences were obtained from peripheral blood. The CDR3 spells CASTLQGGALNSPLHF. The DNA for the CDR3 is TGTGCCAGCACGTTACAAGGGGGCGCACTTAATTCACCCCTCCACTTT.